These 3 T cell receptor beta chains were sequenced from one sample in a study of T cell responses to AZD1222 COVID-19 vaccine. This table comes from immunoSEQ multiplex PCR, and its TCRdb copy is limited to in-frame clones, with some not included. The sample carries 150,000 to 200,000 clones, over 75% recorded once. The sequences come from peripheral blood, collected on day 0 of AZD1222 vaccination. All receptors come from an adult in good health.

Written as DNA, the CDR3 is TGTGCCAGCTCACAAGGGGGGACTAGCGGGGGCTACGAGCAGTACTTC. Amino acid sequence: CASSQGGTSGGYEQYF. The chain recombines TRBV18 with TRBJ2-7; the match to TRBD2 covers 14 bases. The CDR3 contains 16 residues. Germline values: CDR1 KGHSH, CDR2 LQKENI. V lost 4 bases and J lost 3; bases outside the gene matches: 5.

This clone was seen just once. The chain couples TRBV28 to TRBJ2-2, with D unresolved. Trimming removed 3 bases at V and 7 bases at J, with 9 bases between. The CDR3 is made up of 13 amino acids. Germline CDR1 is MDHEN and CDR2 is SYDVKM. The CDR3 DNA reads TGTGCCAGCAGTTTGCCTCGGTTCGGGGAGCTGTTTTTT. It codes for CASSLPRFGELFF.

The chain carries TRBV15 and TRBJ2-5, with D possibly TRBD1 on 5 matching bases. The V end lost 3 bases, the J end lost 5 bases, and 16 bases lay between the germline ends. Germline CDR1 and CDR2: LNHNV and YYDKDF (reference sequence). The CDR3 length is 15 residues. The CDR3 is CATSSPLAGAETQYF. CDR3 nucleotides: TGTGCCACCAGCAGCCCGCTTGCTGGGGCCGAGACCCAGTACTTC.